This T cell receptor (beta chain) was retrieved from a study of T cells after yellow fever vaccination. Only a few counts were recorded for this clonotype. TCRdb processed the 5' RACE reads anew with MiXCR; each CDR3 protein has one entry. Of about 220,000 distinct CDR3 sequences in the sample, approximately 6.8% were seen once. The sequences come from CD4+ T cells sorted from PBMCs, collected on the day of the yellow fever booster vaccination. The TCR comes from a young man who received the YFV17D yellow fever vaccine.

The CDR3 bases are TGCGCCAGCAGCTTGGATTCAGCCTCCTACGAGCAGTACTTC. Translation: CASSLDSASYEQYF. V gene TRBV5-1 combines with J gene TRBJ2-7; D gene uncertain. Germline V CDR1 and CDR2: SGHRS, YFSETQ. Trimming stripped 0 bases from V and 0 bases from J, with 7 bases between. This CDR3 is 14 amino acids long.